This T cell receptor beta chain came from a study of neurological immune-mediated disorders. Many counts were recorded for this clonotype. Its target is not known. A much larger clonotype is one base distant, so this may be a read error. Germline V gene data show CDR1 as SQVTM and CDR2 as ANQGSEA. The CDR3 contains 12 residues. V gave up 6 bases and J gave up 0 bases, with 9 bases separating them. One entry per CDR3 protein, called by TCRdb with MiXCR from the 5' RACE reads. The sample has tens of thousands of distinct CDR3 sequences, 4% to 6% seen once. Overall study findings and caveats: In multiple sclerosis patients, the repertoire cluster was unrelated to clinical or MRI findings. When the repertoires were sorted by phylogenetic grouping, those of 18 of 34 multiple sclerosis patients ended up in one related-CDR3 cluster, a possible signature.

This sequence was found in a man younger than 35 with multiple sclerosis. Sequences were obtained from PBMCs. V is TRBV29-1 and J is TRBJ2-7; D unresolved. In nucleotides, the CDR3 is TGCAGCGTCGTCGAAAGCTCCTACGAGCAGTACTTC. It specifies CSVVESSYEQYF.